This T cell receptor beta chain stems from a study of CD8 T cells in ankylosing spondylitis. Study observations and caveats: With a CD8+ phenotype, disease-linked clones were relatively rare in peripheral blood. About 8 highly homologous variants made up a TCR beta motif, and this motif appeared characteristic of ankylosing spondylitis blood. There were earlier reports of some motif variants in reactive arthritis synovial fluid and blood.

TCRdb called the 5' RACE reads again in MiXCR, with one record for every CDR3 protein. The sample includes more than 600,000 distinct CDR3 sequences, 15% to 20% seen only once; the top ten take over 15%. Only a few counts were recorded for this clonotype. Its antigen is undetermined. The CDR3 is 16 residues long. CDR1 is MGHRA, CDR2 YSYEKL, per germline. V was pared by 0 bases and J by 5 bases, with 14 bases between. The receptor's source is a male donor with ankylosing spondylitis. Sequencing used blood, either unsorted or a sorted T cell fraction (not recorded which). J is TRBJ1-5 and V is TRBV4-1; possibly TRBD1 for D (5 bases). In DNA, the CDR3 is TGCGCCAGCAGCCAAGACCGGCAGGGTAGTCATCAGCCCCAGCATTTT. It is translated as CASSQDRQGSHQPQHF.